This is a list of T cell receptor beta chains from one sample in a study of beta chain features in type 1 diabetes. Here immunoSEQ multiplex PCR was the method, and the copy in TCRdb shows in-frame clones only, minus some. Of under 250,000 clones listed, roughly 10% were seen once; the top ten hold about 1.2%. Sequencing input: central memory CD4+ T cells from blood. These receptors were obtained from a man younger than 30 in good health. The CDR3 runs from the conserved cysteine through the conserved F or W. The D gene is left open where the match is weak. Some rows have no size entry. The others give once, few or many, or a class for an expanded clone.

abundance: NA; d_gene: TRBD2; v_gene: TRBV10-3; j_gene: TRBJ2-3; CDR3nt: TGTGCCATCAGTGGTCCTAGCGGGAGCGATACGCAGTATTTT; CDR3aa: CAISGPSGSDTQYF
abundance: few; d_gene: TRBD2; v_gene: TRBV6-5; j_gene: TRBJ2-1; CDR3nt: TGTGCCACCGTAGCGGGAGGCTCCTACAATGAGCAGTTCTTC; CDR3aa: CATVAGGSYNEQFF
abundance: NA; d_gene: NA; v_gene: TRBV7-9; j_gene: TRBJ2-3; CDR3nt: TGTGCCAGCAGCCACACATCCGGGAGTGAGGATACGCAGTATTTT; CDR3aa: CASSHTSGSEDTQYF
abundance: few; d_gene: NA; v_gene: TRBV15; j_gene: TRBJ2-1; CDR3nt: TGTGCCACCAGCGCACCCCCCGGGACTGGCTACAATGAGCAGTTCTTC; CDR3aa: CATSAPPGTGYNEQFF
abundance: NA; d_gene: NA; v_gene: TRBV5-1; j_gene: TRBJ2-6; CDR3nt: TGCGCCAGCAGCTGGACAGCGTCCTCTGGGGCCAACGTCCTGACTTTC; CDR3aa: CASSWTASSGANVLTF
abundance: few; d_gene: TRBD2; v_gene: TRBV30; j_gene: TRBJ2-2; CDR3nt: TGTGCCTGGAGCCTAGCGGGTCTGAACACCGGGGAGCTGTTTTTT; CDR3aa: CAWSLAGLNTGELFF
abundance: NA; d_gene: TRBD1; v_gene: TRBV18; j_gene: TRBJ1-4; CDR3nt: TGTGCCAGCTCACCAATCGGGGACAGGGGCGAGGAAAAACTGTTTTTT; CDR3aa: CASSPIGDRGEEKLFF
abundance: few; d_gene: NA; v_gene: TRBV6-1; j_gene: TRBJ2-5; CDR3nt: TGTGCCAGCAGTGCCAAAGTGACGGGCGCCCAAGAGACCCAGTACTTC; CDR3aa: CASSAKVTGAQETQYF
abundance: NA; d_gene: NA; v_gene: TRBV7-2; j_gene: TRBJ2-5; CDR3nt: TGTGCCAGCAGCTTAGCGCTGGCCGGAGGGACGATACAAGAGACCCAGTACTTC; CDR3aa: CASSLALAGGTIQETQYF
abundance: NA; d_gene: NA; v_gene: TRBV7-9; j_gene: TRBJ1-2; CDR3nt: TGTGCCAGCAGCTTACAGCTACTTAACTATGGCTACACCTTC; CDR3aa: CASSLQLLNYGYTF
abundance: few; d_gene: TRBD1; v_gene: TRBV6-1; j_gene: TRBJ1-5; CDR3nt: TGTGCCAGCAGTGTTGGAAGGGGGCTCCAGCCCCAGCATTTT; CDR3aa: CASSVGRGLQPQHF
abundance: NA; d_gene: TRBD2; v_gene: TRBV10-3; j_gene: TRBJ2-3; CDR3nt: TGTGCCATCAGTGAGGGGTCTAGCGGGCTCACAGATACGCAGTATTTT; CDR3aa: CAISEGSSGLTDTQYF
abundance: few; d_gene: TRBD2; v_gene: TRBV18; j_gene: TRBJ2-1; CDR3nt: TGTGCCAGCTCACCGCTCCTAGCGGGAGGGTACAATGAGCAGTTCTTC; CDR3aa: CASSPLLAGGYNEQFF
abundance: few; d_gene: TRBD2; v_gene: TRBV28; j_gene: TRBJ2-1; CDR3nt: TGTGCCAGCAGTTTATATAGGCGGGGGAACAATGAGCAGTTCTTC; CDR3aa: CASSLYRRGNNEQFF
abundance: NA; d_gene: NA; v_gene: TRBV5-1; j_gene: TRBJ2-2; CDR3nt: TGCGCCAGCAGCTTACAACAGGCGAACACCGGGGAGCTGTTTTTT; CDR3aa: CASSLQQANTGELFF
abundance: NA; d_gene: NA; v_gene: TRBV13; j_gene: TRBJ1-5; CDR3nt: TGTGCCAGCAGCGCCACGGGTCAGCCCCAGCATTTT; CDR3aa: CASSATGQPQHF
abundance: few; d_gene: TRBD2; v_gene: TRBV11-2; j_gene: TRBJ2-3; CDR3nt: TGTGCCAGCAGCCGTCTAGGGGACTACGGTACAGATACGCAGTATTTT; CDR3aa: CASSRLGDYGTDTQYF
abundance: NA; d_gene: NA; v_gene: TRBV4-2; j_gene: TRBJ2-1; CDR3nt: TGTGCCAGCAGCCAAGATAGGGTGAGACAATACAACAATGAGCAGTTCTTC; CDR3aa: CASSQDRVRQYNNEQFF
abundance: few; d_gene: NA; v_gene: TRBV5-1; j_gene: TRBJ2-3; CDR3nt: TGCGCCAGCAGGCCCACCCCCCGTAGCACAGATACGCAGTATTTT; CDR3aa: CASRPTPRSTDTQYF
abundance: few; d_gene: TRBD1; v_gene: TRBV6-6; j_gene: TRBJ1-2; CDR3nt: TGTGCCAGCAGTCACTCCACAGGGGATGGCTACACCTTC; CDR3aa: CASSHSTGDGYTF
abundance: NA; d_gene: NA; v_gene: TRBV18; j_gene: TRBJ2-7; CDR3nt: TGTGCCAGCTCATCCCAACAGGGTAGTTCCAACGAGCAGTACTTC; CDR3aa: CASSSQQGSSNEQYF
abundance: NA; d_gene: NA; v_gene: TRBV28; j_gene: TRBJ2-2; CDR3nt: TGTGCCAGCATCCCGGCGACAGGGAACACCGGGGAGCTGTTTTTT; CDR3aa: CASIPATGNTGELFF
abundance: NA; d_gene: TRBD2; v_gene: TRBV9; j_gene: TRBJ2-4; CDR3nt: TGTGCCAGCAGCGGCCCTAGCGGAGGTCTAGCCAAAAACATTCAGTACTTC; CDR3aa: CASSGPSGGLAKNIQYF
abundance: few; d_gene: NA; v_gene: TRBV5-5; j_gene: TRBJ2-2; CDR3nt: TGTGCCACCGCCCCGAACACCGGGGAGCTGTTTTTT; CDR3aa: CATAPNTGELFF
abundance: NA; d_gene: TRBD2; v_gene: TRBV2; j_gene: TRBJ2-1; CDR3nt: TGTGCCAGCAGTGGACTTGGACTAGCGGGAATAAATGAGCAGTTCTTC; CDR3aa: CASSGLGLAGINEQFF
abundance: NA; d_gene: NA; v_gene: TRBV11-2; j_gene: TRBJ2-6; CDR3nt: TGTGCCAGCAGCCGGCTCAAGGATGGGGCCAACGTCCTGACTTTC; CDR3aa: CASSRLKDGANVLTF
abundance: NA; d_gene: TRBD2; v_gene: TRBV29-1; j_gene: TRBJ2-1; CDR3nt: TGCAGCGTAATGGCCGGACTAGGGGCGTACAATGAGCAGTTCTTC; CDR3aa: CSVMAGLGAYNEQFF
abundance: NA; d_gene: TRBD1; v_gene: TRBV6-6; j_gene: TRBJ1-2; CDR3nt: TGTGCCAGCAGTCGACAGGAGGGGGCCTATGGCTACACCTTC; CDR3aa: CASSRQEGAYGYTF
abundance: few; d_gene: TRBD2; v_gene: TRBV6-1; j_gene: TRBJ2-7; CDR3nt: TGTGCCAGCAGTGCCGGGACTAGAAGGAGGTCTCCCGAGCAGTACTTC; CDR3aa: CASSAGTRRRSPEQYF
abundance: few; d_gene: TRBD1; v_gene: TRBV5-1; j_gene: TRBJ2-3; CDR3nt: TGCGCCAGCAAGGAGACCGGGACAGAGGAAGATTTT; CDR3aa: CASKETGTEEDF
abundance: NA; d_gene: NA; v_gene: TRBV5-1; j_gene: TRBJ2-5; CDR3nt: TGCGCCAGCAGCTCAGGGGAGTACCAAGAGACCCAGTACTTC; CDR3aa: CASSSGEYQETQYF
abundance: few; d_gene: NA; v_gene: TRBV2; j_gene: TRBJ2-7; CDR3nt: TGTGCCAGCAGTGAAGCCTCCCACCTAAACGAGCAGTACTTC; CDR3aa: CASSEASHLNEQYF
abundance: many; d_gene: NA; v_gene: TRBV10-2; j_gene: TRBJ2-1; CDR3nt: TGCGCCAGCAGTGAGTCATTCCAAGGGCAGTTCTTC; CDR3aa: CASSESFQGQFF
abundance: NA; d_gene: NA; v_gene: TRBV7-9; j_gene: TRBJ1-2; CDR3nt: TGTGCCAGCAGCAACCTTTGGACAGACCGAGGCGGCTACACCTTC; CDR3aa: CASSNLWTDRGGYTF
abundance: NA; d_gene: NA; v_gene: TRBV6-1; j_gene: TRBJ1-5; CDR3nt: TGTGCCAGCAGTGAAAGCTGGGGGGCTCGGCAGCCCCAGCATTTT; CDR3aa: CASSESWGARQPQHF
abundance: NA; d_gene: NA; v_gene: TRBV5-1; j_gene: TRBJ2-1; CDR3nt: TGCGCCAGCAGCTTGGGAACGCACAATGAGCAGTTCTTC; CDR3aa: CASSLGTHNEQFF
abundance: NA; d_gene: NA; v_gene: TRBV28; j_gene: TRBJ1-5; CDR3nt: TGTGCCTCGTTCACAAGGGGTGGAGAAAGCAATCAGCCCCAGCATTTT; CDR3aa: CASFTRGGESNQPQHF